These 23 T cell receptor beta chains came from one sample sequenced in a study of blood T cell repertoires in COVID-19. Repertoires were generated with immunoSEQ multiplex PCR, while TCRdb's copy carries only in-frame clones and drops some. The profile shows a few hundred thousand clones, 70% to 90% of them singletons. The material sequenced was peripheral blood. The source is a woman in her sixties or seventies with COVID-19, enrolled during active disease.

Concerning this clone itself: At the DNA level, this CDR3 is encoded by other sequences in the same sample as well. This chain uses TRBV5-1 with TRBJ1-4, with 7 nucleotides matching TRBD1. The CDR3 is 15 residues long. V was clipped by 0 bases and J by 5 bases; unmatched bases: 4. Germline V lookup: CDR1 SGHRS, CDR2 YFSETQ. The CDR3 spells CASSLAGTENEKLFF. The CDR3 coding sequence is TGCGCCAGCAGCTTGGCCGGGACAGAGAATGAAAAACTGTTTTTT.

The V and J genes are TRBV4-2 and TRBJ1-5, with D perhaps TRBD1 (6 bases). CDR3 length: 16 residues. Germline assignment: CDR1 LGHNA and CDR2 YNFKEQ. Trimming took off 3 bases at V and 6 bases at J, with 18 bases between the two ends. The DNA for the CDR3 is TGTGCCAGCAGCCAGACGGACAGTCCCGCAGGTCAGCCCCAGCATTTT. Translation gives CASSQTDSPAGQPQHF.

The chain is built from TRBV4-1 and TRBJ1-4, with TRBD1 identical over 7 bases. Losses at the gene ends were 0 bases for V and 0 bases for J; bases not matched to a gene: 1. There are 16 residues in the CDR3. Looked up from germline, CDR1 is MGHRA and CDR2 is YSYEKL. For the CDR3, the DNA is TGCGCCAGCAGCCAAGATGACAGGGCAACTAATGAAAAACTGTTTTTT. Amino acids: CASSQDDRATNEKLFF.

The chain links TRBV4-2 to TRBJ2-3; the D gene is possibly TRBD2 (6 bases). The CDR3 is 14 residues long. Germline loops: CDR1 LGHNA, CDR2 YNFKEQ. Deletions cut 3 bases from V and 0 bases from J, with 7 bases between. The CDR3 spells CASSQGLSTDTQYF. The CDR3 DNA follows: TGTGCCAGCAGCCAGGGACTGAGCACAGATACGCAGTATTTT.

This chain joins TRBV29-1 and TRBJ1-2; TRBD1 is a possible D gene (6 bases). CDR1 is SQVTM and CDR2 is ANQGSEA in the germline V gene. The ends were cut back, 7 bases at V and 7 bases at J, with 13 bases in the middle. The CDR3 length is 11 residues. As DNA, the CDR3 is TGCAGCGCCCAGGGGATTACTGGCTACACCTTC. It encodes CSAQGITGYTF.

This clone occurred a few times. The chain couples TRBV10-1 to TRBJ2-2; the match to TRBD2 covers 9 bases. The V segment lost 2 bases and the J segment 1 base; nucleotides outside the gene matches: 8. The CDR3 runs 18 residues. Germline V gives CDR1 WNHNN, CDR2 SYGVQD (reference sequence). The CDR3 is CASSEIGIAGVNTGELFF. In DNA, the CDR3 is TGCGCCAGCAGTGAGATCGGAATAGCGGGGGTGAACACCGGGGAGCTGTTTTTT.

This clone was found once. The chain couples TRBV5-1 to TRBJ2-7; 8 positions agree with TRBD2. Per germline, CDR1 SGHRS and CDR2 YFSETQ. V gave up 7 bases and J gave up 2 bases; unmatched junction bases: 5. There are 13 residues in the CDR3. The CDR3 loop is CASSVRGAYEQYF. CDR3 DNA sequence: TGCGCCAGCTCGGTGCGGGGGGCCTACGAGCAGTACTTC.

This clone was recorded a few times. V is TRBV7-9 and J is TRBJ1-1; 7 bases are shared with TRBD1. Trimming at V came to 5 bases and at J to 11 bases, leaving 8 bases not matched to a gene. Germline V gene data show CDR1 as SEHNR and CDR2 as FQNEAQ (reference sequence). This CDR3 spans 12 amino acids. CDR3 region: CASSAMTGLAFF. CDR3 DNA sequence: TGTGCCAGCAGCGCCATGACAGGGCTGGCTTTCTTT. Filled out from reference TRBV7-9 and TRBJ1-1, the complete variable domain reads DTGVSQNPRHKITKRGQNVTFRCDPISEHNRLYWYRQTLGQGPEFLTYFQNEAQLEKSRLLSDRFSAERPKGSFSTLEIQRTEQGDSAMYLCASSAMTGLAFFGQGTRLTVV.

This clone showed up just a few times. The rearrangement links TRBV11-1 to TRBJ1-2, with 9 bases matching TRBD1. The V gene's germline CDR1 is SGHAT and CDR2 FQDESV (reference sequence). The CDR3 has 13 amino acids. V dropped 8 bases and J dropped 6; count of bases not matched to a gene: 7. CDR3 sequence: CASAPRTGDGYTF. For the CDR3, the DNA is TGTGCCAGCGCCCCCAGGACAGGGGATGGCTACACCTTC.

This chain connects TRBV9 to TRBJ1-3, with 7 bases matching TRBD1. Germline loops: CDR1 SGDLS, CDR2 YYNGEE. The CDR3 extends over 16 amino acids. V lost 3 bases to trimming and J lost 0 bases; unmatched junction nucleotides: 6. CDR3 loop: CASSEGQTPSGNTIYF. The CDR3 region has the DNA TGTGCCAGCAGCGAGGGACAGACCCCCTCTGGAAACACCATATATTTT. Based on the CDR3 plus reference TRBV9 and TRBJ1-3, the full variable domain is DSGVTQTPKHLITATGQRVTLRCSPRSGDLSVYWYQQSLDQGLQFLIQYYNGEERAKGNILERFSAQQFPDLHSELNLSSLELGDSALYFCASSEGQTPSGNTIYFGEGSWLTVV.

DNA of the CDR3: TGTGCCAGCAGTCCGCCGGGACAGGGACCGTCACCCCTCCACTTT. Its protein is CASSPPGQGPSPLHF. This chain joins TRBV6-5 and TRBJ1-6, with TRBD1 matching over 9 bases. The CDR3 runs to 15 residues. V lost 5 bases, J lost 10 bases, and 9 bases stayed unmatched. In germline, CDR1 is MNHEY, CDR2 SVGAGI.

The chain carries TRBV5-1 and TRBJ2-5, with TRBD1 matching over 8 bases. This CDR3 has 13 amino acids. Germline V lookup: CDR1 SGHRS, CDR2 YFSETQ. With V trimmed by 6 bases and J by 1 base, 2 bases remained unmatched. The CDR3 here is CASNDRGQETQYF. Here the CDR3 DNA reads TGCGCCAGCAACGACAGGGGCCAAGAGACCCAGTACTTC.

This clone was found a few times. This chain joins TRBV5-1 and TRBJ1-2; 9 nucleotides match TRBD1. The trim removed 6 bases at V and 9 bases at J, leaving 9 bases unmatched. The CDR3 sequence is 13 residues long. The germline gives CDR1 SGHRS, CDR2 YFSETQ. Here the CDR3 reads CASNTGGGYSYTF. The CDR3 coding sequence is TGCGCCAGCAATACAGGGGGCGGGTATAGCTACACCTTC.

The chain couples TRBV19 to TRBJ1-6; D is unclear. Germline lookup yields CDR1 LNHDA and CDR2 SQIVND (reference sequence). V was trimmed by 1 base and J by 9 bases, leaving 7 bases between them. The CDR3 totals 13 residues. The CDR3: CASSIGASSPLHF. CDR3 DNA sequence: TGTGCCAGTAGTATAGGGGCAAGTTCACCCCTCCACTTT.

This clone was seen once. This sequence joins TRBV9 and TRBJ1-5; tentatively, D is TRBD1 (6 bases). V was pared by 2 bases and J by 4 bases, with 16 bases between. Germline V gene lookup returns CDR1 SGDLS and CDR2 YYNGEE. CDR3 length: 16 residues. CDR3 coding DNA: TGTGCCAGCAGCGTGATACAGGGAAAGAGTAATCAGCCCCAGCATTTT. It encodes CASSVIQGKSNQPQHF. The full variable domain, rest sourced from reference TRBV9 and TRBJ1-5, is DSGVTQTPKHLITATGQRVTLRCSPRSGDLSVYWYQQSLDQGLQFLIQYYNGEERAKGNILERFSAQQFPDLHSELNLSSLELGDSALYFCASSVIQGKSNQPQHFGDGTRLSIL.

The chain employs TRBV19 and TRBJ1-6; the D gene is possibly TRBD1 (6 bases). Deletions cut 5 bases from V and 7 bases from J, with 12 bases between. The CDR3 totals 14 residues. CDR1 LNHDA and CDR2 SQIVND come from the germline V gene (reference sequence). The DNA of the CDR3 is TGTGCCAGTAGTTTCCGGACAGAAAATTCACCCCTCCACTTT. It encodes CASSFRTENSPLHF.

The chain is built from TRBV10-3 and TRBJ2-5; D might be TRBD2 (6 bases). The germline gives CDR1 ENHRY, CDR2 SYGVKD. The CDR3 is made up of 13 amino acids. Trimming left V 7 bases short and J 1 base short, with 10 bases between. CDR3 sequence (DNA): TGTGCCATCAAGGCGGGGCCCCAAGAGACCCAGTACTTC. Its translation is CAIKAGPQETQYF.

The chain combines TRBV13 with TRBJ1-2; the match to TRBD1 covers 8 bases. The CDR3 runs 16 residues. V was clipped by 2 bases and J by 8 bases; unmatched bases: 13. Germline CDR1 PRHDT, CDR2 FYEKMQ (reference sequence). CDR3 loop: CASSLRGQVIARGYTF. DNA of the CDR3: TGTGCCAGCAGCTTAAGGGGACAGGTGATTGCGCGGGGCTACACCTTC.

The chain employs TRBV5-1 and TRBJ1-5; TRBD1 agrees at 9 bases. Per the germline V gene, CDR1 is SGHRS and CDR2 is YFSETQ. CDR3 length equals 14 residues. J was trimmed by 4 bases and V by 3 bases; bases with no gene match: 2. The DNA for the CDR3 is TGCGCCAGCAGCTGGGGGACAGGGAATCAGCCCCAGCATTTT. This codes for CASSWGTGNQPQHF.

J is TRBJ1-2 and V is TRBV5-1; tentative D call: TRBD1 (5 bases). Per the germline V gene, CDR1 is SGHRS and CDR2 is YFSETQ. The CDR3 contains 18 residues. Between the trimmed V and J ends, which lost 0 bases and 4 bases, there was a span of 22 bases. The CDR3 bases are TGCGCCAGCAGCTTGGCAGGGATGAATACCGACGCGAGCTATGGCTACACCTTC. Translating it yields CASSLAGMNTDASYGYTF. Drawing the rest from reference TRBV5-1 and TRBJ1-2, the complete variable domain is KAGVTQTPRYLIKTRGQQVTLSCSPISGHRSVSWYQQTPGQGLQFLFEYFSETQRNKGNFPGRFSGRQFSNSRSEMNVSTLELGDSALYLCASSLAGMNTDASYGYTFGSGTRLTVV.

This rearrangement joins TRBV19 to TRBJ2-5; D possibly corresponds to TRBD2 (5 bases). The CDR3 length is 15 residues. Trimming took 3 bases from V and 0 from J, leaving 11 bases between them. The germline V gene encodes CDR1 LNHDA and CDR2 SQIVND (reference sequence). For the CDR3, the DNA is TGTGCCAGTAGTATTAGTAGCGCCGACCAAGAGACCCAGTACTTC. Translating gives CASSISSADQETQYF.

This sequence joins TRBV12-3 or TRBV12-4 and TRBJ2-2, with D possibly TRBD2 on 5 matching bases. CDR3 size: 12 residues. Between the trimmed V and J ends, which lost 8 bases and 7 bases, there was a span of 11 bases. CDR3 sequence (DNA): TGTGCCAGCGACGGAGGAGTCGGGGAGCTGTTTTTT. This translates into CASDGGVGELFF.

The rearrangement uses TRBV4-1 and TRBJ2-3, with 8 bases lining up with TRBD1. CDR1 and CDR2 from the germline V gene are MGHRA and YSYEKL. Trimming cost V 6 bases and J 1 base; bases outside gene matches: 6. This CDR3 is 15 amino acids long. The CDR3 spells CASSPDRGGTDTQYF. The CDR3 DNA reads TGCGCCAGCAGTCCAGACAGGGGCGGCACAGATACGCAGTATTTT.